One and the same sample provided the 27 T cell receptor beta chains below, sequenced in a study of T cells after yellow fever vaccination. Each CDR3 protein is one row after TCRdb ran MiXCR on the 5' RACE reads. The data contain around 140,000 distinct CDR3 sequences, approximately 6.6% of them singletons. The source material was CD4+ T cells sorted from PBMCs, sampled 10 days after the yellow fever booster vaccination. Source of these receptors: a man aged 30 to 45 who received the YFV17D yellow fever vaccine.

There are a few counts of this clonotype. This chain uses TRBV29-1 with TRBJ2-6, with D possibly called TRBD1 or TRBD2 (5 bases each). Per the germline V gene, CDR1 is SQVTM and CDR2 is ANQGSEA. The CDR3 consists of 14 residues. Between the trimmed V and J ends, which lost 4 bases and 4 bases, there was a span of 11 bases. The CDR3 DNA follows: TGCAGCGTTGCCGGGGCGCGCGGGGCCAACGTCCTGACTTTC. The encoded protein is CSVAGARGANVLTF.

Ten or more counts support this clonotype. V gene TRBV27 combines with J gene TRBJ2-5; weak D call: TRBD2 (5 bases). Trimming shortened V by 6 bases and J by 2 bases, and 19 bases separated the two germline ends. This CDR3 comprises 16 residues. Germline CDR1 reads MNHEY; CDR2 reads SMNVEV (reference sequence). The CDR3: CASRPSFGLLQETQYF. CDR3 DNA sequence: TGTGCCAGCAGACCAAGTTTCGGACTTCTACAAGAGACCCAGTACTTC.

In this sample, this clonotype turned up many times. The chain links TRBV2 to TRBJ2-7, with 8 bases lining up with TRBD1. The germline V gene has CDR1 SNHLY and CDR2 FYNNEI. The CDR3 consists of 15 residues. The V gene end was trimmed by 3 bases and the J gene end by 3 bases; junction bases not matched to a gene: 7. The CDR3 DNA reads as TGTGCCAGCAGTGATCTCTCAGGGGGCAGCTACGAGCAGTACTTC. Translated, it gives CASSDLSGGSYEQYF. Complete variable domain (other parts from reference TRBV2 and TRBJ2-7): EPEVTQTPSHQVTQMGQEVILRCVPISNHLYFYWYRQILGQKVEFLVSFYNNEISEKSEIFDDQFSVERPDGSNFTLKIRSTKLEDSAMYFCASSDLSGGSYEQYFGPGTRLTVT.

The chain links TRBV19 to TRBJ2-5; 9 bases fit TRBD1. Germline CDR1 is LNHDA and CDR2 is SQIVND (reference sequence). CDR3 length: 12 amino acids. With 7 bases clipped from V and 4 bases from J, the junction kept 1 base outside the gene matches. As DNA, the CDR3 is TGTGCCAGTAACAGGGGGCGAGAGACCCAGTACTTC. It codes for CASNRGRETQYF.

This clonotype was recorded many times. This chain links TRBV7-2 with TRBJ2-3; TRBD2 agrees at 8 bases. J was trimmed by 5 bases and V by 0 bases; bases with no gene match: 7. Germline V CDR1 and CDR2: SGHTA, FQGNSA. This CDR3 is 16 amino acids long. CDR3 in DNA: TGTGCCAGCAGCTTAGCGCTATTGACTAGCGAAGATACGCAGTATTTT. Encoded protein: CASSLALLTSEDTQYF.

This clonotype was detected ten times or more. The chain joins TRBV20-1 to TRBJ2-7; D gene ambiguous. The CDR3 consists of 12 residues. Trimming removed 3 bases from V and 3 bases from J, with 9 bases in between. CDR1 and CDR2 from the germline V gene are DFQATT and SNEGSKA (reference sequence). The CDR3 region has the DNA TGCAGTGCTAGGGAATTCCTCTACGAGCAGTACTTC. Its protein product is CSAREFLYEQYF.

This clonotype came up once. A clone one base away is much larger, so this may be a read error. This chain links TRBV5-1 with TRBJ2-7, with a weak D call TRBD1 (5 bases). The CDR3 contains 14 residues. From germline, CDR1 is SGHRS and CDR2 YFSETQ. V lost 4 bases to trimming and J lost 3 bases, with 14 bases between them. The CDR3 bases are TGCGCCAGCAGCCTGACAGCTACGGTCTACGAGCAGTACTTC. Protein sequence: CASSLTATVYEQYF.

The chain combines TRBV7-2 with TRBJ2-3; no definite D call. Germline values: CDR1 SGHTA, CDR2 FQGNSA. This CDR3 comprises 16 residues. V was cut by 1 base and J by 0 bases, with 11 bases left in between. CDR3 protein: CASSLEVFTSTDTQYF. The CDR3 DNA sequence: TGTGCCAGCAGCTTAGAAGTCTTCACTAGCACAGATACGCAGTATTTT.

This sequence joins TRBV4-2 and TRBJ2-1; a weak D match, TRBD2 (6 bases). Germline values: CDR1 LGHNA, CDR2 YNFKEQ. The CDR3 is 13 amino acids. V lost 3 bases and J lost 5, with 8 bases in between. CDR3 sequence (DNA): TGTGCCAGCAGCCAGCAGCGGGACAATGAGCAGTTCTTC. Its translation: CASSQQRDNEQFF.

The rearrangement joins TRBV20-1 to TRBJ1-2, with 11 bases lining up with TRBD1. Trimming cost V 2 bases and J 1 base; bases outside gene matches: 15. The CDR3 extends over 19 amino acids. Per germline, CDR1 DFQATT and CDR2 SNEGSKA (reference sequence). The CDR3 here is CSARPGITGQGENNYGYTF. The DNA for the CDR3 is TGCAGTGCTAGACCCGGGATAACGGGACAGGGGGAAAATAACTATGGCTACACCTTC.

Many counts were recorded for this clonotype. The CDR3 nucleotides read TGTGCCAGCAGTAGAGTAGCGGGAGTGTTCCACGAGCAGTACTTC. This gives the protein CASSRVAGVFHEQYF. This chain links TRBV6-5 with TRBJ2-7; 9 positions agree with TRBD2. The length of the CDR3 is 15 residues. Germline V gene data show CDR1 as MNHEY and CDR2 as SVGAGI. The ends lost 5 bases at V and 5 bases at J; junction bases unmatched: 10.

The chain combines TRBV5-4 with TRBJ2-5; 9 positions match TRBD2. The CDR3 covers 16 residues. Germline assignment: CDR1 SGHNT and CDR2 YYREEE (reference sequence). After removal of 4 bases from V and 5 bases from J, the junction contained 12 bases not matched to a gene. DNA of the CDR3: TGTGCCAGCAGCCTTACCGGCGGGAGGGCCGCTGAGACCCAGTACTTC. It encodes CASSLTGGRAAETQYF. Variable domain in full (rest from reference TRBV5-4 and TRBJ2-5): ETGVTQSPTHLIKTRGQQVTLRCSSQSGHNTVSWYQQALGQGPQFIFQYYREEENGRGNFPPRFSGLQFPNYSSELNVNALELDDSALYLCASSLTGGRAAETQYFGPGTRLLVL.

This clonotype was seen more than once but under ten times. CDR3 nucleotide sequence: TGTGCAAGTCGCTCCCCGGGGACAGGGAAGGGTTCTTACGAGCAGTACTTC. Its translation is CASRSPGTGKGSYEQYF. The gene calls are TRBV12-2 and TRBJ2-7; TRBD1, the table's D call, lacks a check against the DNA. TRBV12-2 is a recognized pseudogene. The CDR3 sequence is 17 residues long.

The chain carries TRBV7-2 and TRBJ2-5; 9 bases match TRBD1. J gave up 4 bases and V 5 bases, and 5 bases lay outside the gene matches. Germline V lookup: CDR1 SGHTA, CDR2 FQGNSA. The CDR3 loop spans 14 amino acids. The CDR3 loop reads CASSRGTGLETQYF. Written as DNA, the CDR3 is TGTGCCAGCAGCCGAGGGACAGGGTTAGAGACCCAGTACTTC.

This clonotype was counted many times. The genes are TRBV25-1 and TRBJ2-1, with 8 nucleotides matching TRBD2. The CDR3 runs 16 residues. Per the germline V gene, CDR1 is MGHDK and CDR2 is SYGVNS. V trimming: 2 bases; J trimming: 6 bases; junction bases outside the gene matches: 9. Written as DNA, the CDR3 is TGTGCCAGCAGTGAACTGTCGACCAGCGGGGGCAATGAGCAGTTCTTC. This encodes CASSELSTSGGNEQFF.

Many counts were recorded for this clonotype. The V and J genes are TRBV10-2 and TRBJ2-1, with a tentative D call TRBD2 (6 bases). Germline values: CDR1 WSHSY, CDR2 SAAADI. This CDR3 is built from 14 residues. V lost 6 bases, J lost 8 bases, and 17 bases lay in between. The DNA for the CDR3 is TGCGCCAGCAGGGAAAGGAGGGCCGGAGATGAGCAGTTCTTC. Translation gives CASRERRAGDEQFF.

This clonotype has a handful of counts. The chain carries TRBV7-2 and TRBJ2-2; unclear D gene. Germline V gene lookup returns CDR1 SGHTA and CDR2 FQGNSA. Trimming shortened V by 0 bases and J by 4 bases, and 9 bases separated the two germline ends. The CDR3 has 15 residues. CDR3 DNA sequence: TGTGCCAGCAGCTTAGCGGCGCTCGGCACCGGGGAGCTGTTTTTT. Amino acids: CASSLAALGTGELFF.

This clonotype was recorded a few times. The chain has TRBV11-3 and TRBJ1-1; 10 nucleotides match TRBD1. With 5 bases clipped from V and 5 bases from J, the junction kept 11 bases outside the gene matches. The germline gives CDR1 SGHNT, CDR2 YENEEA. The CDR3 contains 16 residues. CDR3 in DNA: TGTGCCAGCAGCGCGGGGACAGGGGTATGGGAGACTGAAGCTTTCTTT. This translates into CASSAGTGVWETEAFF.

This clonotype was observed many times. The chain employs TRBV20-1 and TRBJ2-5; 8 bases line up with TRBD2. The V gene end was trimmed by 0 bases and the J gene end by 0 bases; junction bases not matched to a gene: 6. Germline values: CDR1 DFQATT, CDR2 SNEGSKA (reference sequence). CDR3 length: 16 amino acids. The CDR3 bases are TGCAGTGCTAGAGATTGGGGACTAGTGAACCAAGAGACCCAGTACTTC. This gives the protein CSARDWGLVNQETQYF.

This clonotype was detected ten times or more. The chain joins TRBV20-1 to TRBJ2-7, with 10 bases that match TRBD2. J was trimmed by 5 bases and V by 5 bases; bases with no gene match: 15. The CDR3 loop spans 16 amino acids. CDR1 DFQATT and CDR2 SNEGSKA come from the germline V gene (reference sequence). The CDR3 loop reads CSAPNRATSGEDEQYF. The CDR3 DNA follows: TGCAGTGCTCCCAACCGCGCTACTAGCGGGGAGGACGAGCAGTACTTC.

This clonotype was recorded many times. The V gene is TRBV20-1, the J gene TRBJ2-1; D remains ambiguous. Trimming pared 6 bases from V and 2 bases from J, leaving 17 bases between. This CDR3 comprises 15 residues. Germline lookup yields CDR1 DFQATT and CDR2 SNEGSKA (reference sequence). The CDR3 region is CSAPGSPLTYNEQFF. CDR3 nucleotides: TGCAGTGCCCCTGGCTCGCCGCTTACCTACAATGAGCAGTTCTTC.

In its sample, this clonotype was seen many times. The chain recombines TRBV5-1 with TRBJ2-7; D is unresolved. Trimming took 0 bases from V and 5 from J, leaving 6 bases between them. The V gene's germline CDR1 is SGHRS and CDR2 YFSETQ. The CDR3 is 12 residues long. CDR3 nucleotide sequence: TGCGCCAGCAGCTTGGGGCAGAACGAGCAGTACTTC. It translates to CASSLGQNEQYF.

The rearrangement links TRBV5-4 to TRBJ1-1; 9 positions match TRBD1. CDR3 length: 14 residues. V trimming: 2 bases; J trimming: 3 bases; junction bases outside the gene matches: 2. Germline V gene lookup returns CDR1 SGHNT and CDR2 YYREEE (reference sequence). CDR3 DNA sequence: TGTGCCAGCAGCTTCGACAGGGGGTACACTGAAGCTTTCTTT. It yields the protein CASSFDRGYTEAFF.

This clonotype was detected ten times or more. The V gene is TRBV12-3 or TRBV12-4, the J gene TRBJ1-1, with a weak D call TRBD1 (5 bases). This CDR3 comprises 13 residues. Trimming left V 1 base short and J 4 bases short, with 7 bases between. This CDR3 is CASSLGGGTEAFF. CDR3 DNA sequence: TGTGCCAGCAGTTTAGGGGGCGGCACTGAAGCTTTCTTT.

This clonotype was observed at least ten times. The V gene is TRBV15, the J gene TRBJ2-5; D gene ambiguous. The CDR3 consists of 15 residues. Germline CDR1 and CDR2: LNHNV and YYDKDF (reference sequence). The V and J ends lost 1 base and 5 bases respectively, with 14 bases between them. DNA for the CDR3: TGTGCCACCAGCAGAGTACAGTCCCTGGGGGAGACCCAGTACTTC. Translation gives CATSRVQSLGETQYF.

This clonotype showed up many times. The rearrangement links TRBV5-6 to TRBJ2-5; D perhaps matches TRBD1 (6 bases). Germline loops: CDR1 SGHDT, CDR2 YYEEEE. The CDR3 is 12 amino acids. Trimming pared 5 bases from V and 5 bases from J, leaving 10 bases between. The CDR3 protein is CASRQGWETQYF. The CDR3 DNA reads TGTGCCAGCAGACAGGGTTGGGAGACCCAGTACTTC.

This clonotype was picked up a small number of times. The CDR3 region is CASSYSRPRDEQFF. CDR3 DNA sequence: TGTGCCAGCAGTTACTCGAGGCCACGGGATGAGCAGTTCTTC. The chain uses TRBV6-2 or TRBV6-3 and TRBJ2-1, with unresolved D. CDR1 is MNHEY, CDR2 SVGEGT, per germline. The length of the CDR3 is 14 residues. V dropped 0 bases and J dropped 8 bases, with 11 bases sitting between them.